This TCR beta chain was observed in a study of beta chain features in type 1 diabetes. Broader study findings: A closer apparent resemblance between naive, central memory and Treg TCRB repertoires was seen in patients than in healthy donors.

Reverse transcribing all isolated RNA meant expressed TCRB transcripts were sequenced. Method: immunoSEQ multiplex PCR; TCRdb's copy keeps in-frame clones and lacks some. The table includes around 450,000 clones, around 10% detected once. A note on this clone: Its antigen remains unidentified.

This CDR3 is 12 amino acids long. The source is a woman aged 18 to 35 in good health. The rearrangement links TRBV1 to TRBJ2-1; TRBD2 is the table's D call and was not checked against the DNA. TRBV1 is reported as a pseudogene. Input material: naive CD4+ T cells from blood. CDR3 nucleotide sequence: TGCACCAGCACATGTCTAGTTTATGAGCAGTTCTTC. Amino acids: CTSTCLVYEQFF.